Following are 18 T cell receptor beta chains from one sample sequenced in a study of blood T cell repertoires in COVID-19. Using immunoSEQ multiplex PCR, the repertoire was profiled, and TCRdb retains in-frame clones only, with some absent. The sample lists fewer than 300,000 clones, approximately 92% occurring once. The material sequenced was PBMCs or T cells enriched from blood (not recorded which). These receptor sequences come from a woman in her twenties or thirties who had recovered from COVID-19.

This CDR3 reads CASSLEGPGHYGYTF. CDR3 nucleotide sequence: TGTGCCAGCAGCTTAGAGGGCCCAGGGCACTATGGCTACACCTTC. J is TRBJ1-2 and V is TRBV7-2; D might be TRBD1 (5 bases). The CDR3 is 15 residues long. CDR1 is SGHTA, CDR2 FQGNSA, per germline. V was shortened by 1 base and J by 3 bases, with 12 bases between the two germline ends.

The chain combines TRBV9 with TRBJ2-1; TRBD2 aligns across 13 bases. Trimming took 0 bases from V and 0 from J; bases not matched to a gene: 18. CDR1 is SGDLS, CDR2 YYNGEE, per germline. The CDR3 is 23 residues long. In DNA form, the CDR3 reads TGTGCCAGCAGCGTAGGAGGACTAGCGGGAGCAAATGGGGGAGCGGGCTCCTACAATGAGCAGTTCTTC. Encoded protein: CASSVGGLAGANGGAGSYNEQFF.

In DNA form, the CDR3 reads TGTGCCACCAACGTCGACAGGGAAGGAAAACTGTTTTTT. Translated, it gives CATNVDREGKLFF. V and J are TRBV15 and TRBJ1-4; 7 bases fit TRBD1. The junction had 9 bases not matched to a gene; V was cut back by 7 bases and J by 10 bases. The germline gives CDR1 LNHNV, CDR2 YYDKDF (reference sequence). This CDR3 contains 13 residues.

This clone was picked up one time. This chain uses TRBV21-1 with TRBJ2-2; the table's D gene call, TRBD1, was not cross checked with the DNA. TRBV21-1 is a known pseudogene. The CDR3 is made up of 16 amino acids. In DNA, the CDR3 is TGTGCCAGCAGCACCCGACAGGGAGTGATGTCCGGGGAGCTGTTTTTT. Its protein is CASSTRQGVMSGELFF.

The chain carries TRBV5-6 and TRBJ2-3; TRBD2 matches at 10 bases. Germline CDR1 and CDR2: SGHDT and YYEEEE. This CDR3 contains 16 residues. After removal of 2 bases from V and 0 bases from J, the junction contained 3 bases not matched to a gene. The CDR3: CASSFRTSGSTDTQYF. In nucleotides, the CDR3 is TGTGCCAGCAGCTTCCGGACTAGCGGTAGCACAGATACGCAGTATTTT.

V is TRBV5-4 and J is TRBJ2-3; a weak D match, TRBD2 (6 bases). V was trimmed by 4 bases and J by 2 bases, leaving 8 bases between them. CDR3 size: 13 residues. The germline gives CDR1 SGHNT, CDR2 YYREEE (reference sequence). The CDR3 sequence: CASSRGITDTQYF. CDR3 sequence (DNA): TGTGCCAGCAGCCGCGGGATCACAGATACGCAGTATTTT.

This chain uses TRBV28 with TRBJ2-5; 7 bases align to TRBD1. Per the germline V gene, CDR1 is MDHEN and CDR2 is SYDVKM. The CDR3 totals 19 residues. The trim removed 5 bases at V and 0 bases at J, leaving 18 bases unmatched. In DNA form, the CDR3 reads TGTGCCAGCAGTAGCCTGGTGACAGGGATTTTCAGCCACCAAGAGACCCAGTACTTC. Its translation is CASSSLVTGIFSHQETQYF.

The chain combines TRBV4-1 with TRBJ2-5; the match to TRBD2 covers 8 bases. Germline assignment: CDR1 MGHRA and CDR2 YSYEKL. The CDR3 has 18 residues. V shed 4 bases, J shed 3 bases, and the junction held 16 bases outside the gene matches. The CDR3 is CASSPRTYYSGVEETQYF. The CDR3 DNA sequence: TGCGCCAGCAGCCCCCGAACCTATTATAGCGGGGTGGAAGAGACCCAGTACTTC.

On this clone itself: Germline and junction disagree at one end, which may indicate a read error. The chain has TRBV7-3 and TRBJ2-1, with TRBD2 identical over 7 bases. CDR3 length: 15 residues. Germline V CDR1 and CDR2: SGHTA, FQGTGA. Here the CDR3 reads CASSLPGGVSCEQFF. CDR3 DNA: TGTGCCAGCAGCTTACCGGGAGGAGTAAGTTGTGAGCAATTCTTC.

The chain is built from TRBV5-1 and TRBJ2-4; no firm D call. The CDR3 consists of 13 residues. Germline assignment: CDR1 SGHRS and CDR2 YFSETQ. V lost 4 bases and J 5 bases, leaving 10 bases between the germline ends. The CDR3, as DNA: TGCGCCAGCAGCAGTCTTCGGGAAAACATTCAGTACTTC. This codes for CASSSLRENIQYF.

The chain is built from TRBV5-6 and TRBJ2-3; possibly TRBD2 for D (6 bases). The CDR3 has 15 residues. The V end lost 1 base, the J end lost 6 bases, and 15 bases lay between the germline ends. Germline CDR1 is SGHDT and CDR2 is YYEEEE. CDR3 residues: CASSLRLTGGDTQYF. In nucleotides, the CDR3 is TGTGCCAGCAGCTTGCGCCTCACAGGAGGGGATACGCAGTATTTT.

V usage is TRBV3-1 (or the pseudogene TRBV3-2) and J usage is TRBJ1-2; TRBD1 might be the D (5 bases). V was pared by 0 bases and J by 5 bases, with 13 bases between. Germline V gene sequence: CDR1 LGHDT, CDR2 YNNKEL (reference sequence). CDR3 size: 15 residues. DNA for the CDR3: TGTGCCAGCAGCCAAGATTTCTCCAGGGCTTATGGCTACACCTTC. Translating it yields CASSQDFSRAYGYTF.

The V call is TRBV4-3, the J call TRBJ2-7; 7 bases map to TRBD2. V shed 0 bases, J shed 9 bases, and the junction held 14 bases outside the gene matches. The CDR3 totals 16 residues. CDR1 and CDR2 from the germline V gene are LGHNA and YSLEER. CDR3 sequence (DNA): TGCGCCAGCAGCCAAGATTCTAGCGGTCCTTTCACGGTGCAGTACTTC. Amino acids: CASSQDSSGPFTVQYF.

In this sample, this clone turned up once. The V call is TRBV4-2, the J call TRBJ2-4, with a weak D call TRBD2 (6 bases). CDR3 size: 17 residues. CDR1 LGHNA and CDR2 YNFKEQ come from the germline V gene. The V and J ends lost 0 bases and 0 bases respectively, with 12 bases between them. In DNA form, the CDR3 reads TGTGCCAGCAGCCAAGATGGCGGGACGCTAGCCAAAAACATTCAGTACTTC. It is translated as CASSQDGGTLAKNIQYF.

The chain uses TRBV28 and TRBJ1-2; 10 nucleotides agree with TRBD1. Per germline, CDR1 MDHEN and CDR2 SYDVKM. The CDR3 length is 15 residues. Losses at the gene ends were 6 bases for V and 2 bases for J; bases not matched to a gene: 6. The CDR3 bases are TGTGCCAGCAGACCCCGGGACAGGGGCAACTATGGCTACACCTTC. Protein sequence: CASRPRDRGNYGYTF.

The chain links TRBV5-1 to TRBJ2-1, with D perhaps TRBD2 (5 bases). Germline values: CDR1 SGHRS, CDR2 YFSETQ. Trimming stripped 1 base from V and 7 bases from J, with 15 bases between. CDR3 length: 15 residues. The CDR3 nucleotides read TGCGCCAGCAGCTTGTCTCGCGGGTCAATGAATGAGCAGTTCTTC. Protein sequence: CASSLSRGSMNEQFF.

This chain joins TRBV9 and TRBJ2-3; TRBD2 matches at 8 bases. J gave up 6 bases and V 4 bases, and 7 bases lay outside the gene matches. CDR3 size: 14 residues. Germline V gene lookup returns CDR1 SGDLS and CDR2 YYNGEE. CDR3 sequence (DNA): TGTGCCAGCAGCTTCACAGCGGGAGTGGATACGCAGTATTTT. Translation: CASSFTAGVDTQYF. The full variable domain, its missing parts supplied by reference TRBV9 and TRBJ2-3, is DSGVTQTPKHLITATGQRVTLRCSPRSGDLSVYWYQQSLDQGLQFLIQYYNGEERAKGNILERFSAQQFPDLHSELNLSSLELGDSALYFCASSFTAGVDTQYFGPGTRLTVL.

V is TRBV6-2 or TRBV6-3 and J is TRBJ1-4; no clear D gene. This CDR3 has 14 residues. V was shortened by 4 bases and J by 8 bases, with 14 bases between the two germline ends. CDR1 and CDR2 (germline): MNHEY, SVGEGT. CDR3 protein: CASSSAGLGEKLFF. The CDR3 DNA is TGTGCCAGCAGTTCGGCGGGCCTTGGGGAAAAACTGTTTTTT.